The clone carrying this TCR beta chain was counted at least ten times. Its antigen is not known. Through Arm-PCR of CDR3 regions and iRepertoire HTBI primers, TCR beta libraries were built. TCRdb independently ran MiXCR on the multiplex PCR reads; one entry per CDR3 protein. The sample has roughly 470,000 distinct CDR3 sequences, around 20% seen once. This entry is derived from a study of regulatory T cells in long-lasting Graves disease. Across the study: Over-5-year antithyroid drug use with positive TSH receptor antibodies defined persistent Graves' disease in the study.

Study results and caveats: TCR diversity was lower in persistent than newly diagnosed Graves' disease. More public clonotypes were shared by persistent patients (about 2,700) than by new patients (roughly 930). Favored gene segments in persistent disease were TRBV28, TRBJ1-2 and TRBJ2-5.

Time point denoted: persistent/refractory GD, antithyroid drugs over 5 years with positive TRAb. After RNA was extracted from PBMCs, the TCR library was made from it. Deletions cut 1 base from V and 3 bases from J, with 9 bases between. Germline loops: CDR1 MDHEN, CDR2 SYDVKM. This CDR3 region has 14 residues. The receptor was isolated from a female donor with Graves disease. Sequencing was performed on peripheral blood mononuclear cells (PBMCs), taken when the disease was refractory, from a patient treated with antithyroid drugs. This chain links TRBV28 with TRBJ1-1; D is unclear. The CDR3 loop is CASSLYGFDTEAFF. CDR3 sequence (DNA): TGTGCCAGCAGTTTATACGGGTTCGACACTGAAGCTTTCTTT.